A single sample is the source of the 2 T cell receptor beta chains below, sequenced in a study of blood T cell repertoires in COVID-19. Sequencing used immunoSEQ multiplex PCR; TCRdb keeps in-frame clones, though not all of them. The data contain about 250,000 clones, roughly 88% of them singletons. Sequencing was done on a sample of peripheral blood. The source of these receptors is a woman aged 25 to 39 with COVID-19, enrolled during active disease.

The chain combines TRBV11-3 with TRBJ2-1, with 9 bases lining up with TRBD2. CDR1 and CDR2 from the germline V gene are SGHNT and YENEEA. The CDR3 runs to 20 residues. J gave up 5 bases and V 0 bases, and 17 bases lay outside the gene matches. This chain's CDR3 is CASSLDRLGLAGPQNNEQFF. The CDR3 DNA follows: TGTGCCAGCAGCTTAGATAGGCTGGGGCTAGCGGGACCCCAAAACAATGAGCAGTTCTTC.

This clone was seen just once. This chain joins TRBV9 and TRBJ2-7; TRBD1 might be the D (6 bases). This CDR3 has 14 amino acids. V was cut by 3 bases and J by 0 bases, with 10 bases left in between. Germline assignment: CDR1 SGDLS and CDR2 YYNGEE. The CDR3 is CASSDGQSSYEQYF. CDR3 nucleotide sequence: TGTGCCAGCAGCGACGGACAGAGCTCCTACGAGCAGTACTTC.